The T cell receptor (beta chain) described here comes from a study of OX40 agonist ivuxolimab in advanced cancers. Study-wide results and limits: Normalized T-cell clonal expansion was also low in a subset of nonresponders.

The CDR3 is 15 residues long. The germline V gene has CDR1 SGHVS and CDR2 FNYEAQ. J gave up 5 bases and V 5 bases, and 11 bases lay outside the gene matches. Measured with immunoSEQ multiplex PCR; TCRdb has only the in-frame clones, and not every one. The sample carries about 48,000 clones, 80% to 85% recorded once. Collection of blood occurred at baseline, at cycle 4 day 1, and at cycle 7 day 1. About this clone itself: The antigen is unknown.

The sample in question was CD4+ or CD8+ T cells sorted from blood, obtained in a trial of the OX40 agonist ivuxolimab. J is TRBJ2-5 and V is TRBV7-6; 7 nucleotides match TRBD2. The sequence came from an adult with an advanced solid tumor such as melanoma, head and neck, liver or kidney cancer. CDR3: CASSISRGSDETQYF. The CDR3 DNA reads TGTGCCAGCAGCATCAGTCGCGGGAGTGATGAGACCCAGTACTTC.